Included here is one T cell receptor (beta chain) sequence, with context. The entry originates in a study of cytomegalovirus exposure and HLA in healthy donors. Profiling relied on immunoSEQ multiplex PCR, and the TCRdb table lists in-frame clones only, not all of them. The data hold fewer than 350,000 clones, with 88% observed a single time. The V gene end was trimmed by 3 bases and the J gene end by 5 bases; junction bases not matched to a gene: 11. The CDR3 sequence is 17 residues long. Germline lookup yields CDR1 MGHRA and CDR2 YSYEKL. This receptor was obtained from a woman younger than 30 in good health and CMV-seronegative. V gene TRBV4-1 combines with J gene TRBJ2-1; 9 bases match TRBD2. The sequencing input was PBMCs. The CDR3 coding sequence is TGCGCCAGCAGCCAGGAGCCCGGGACTAGCATCCACAATGAGCAGTTCTTC. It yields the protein CASSQEPGTSIHNEQFF.